The entry that follows covers one T cell receptor beta chain sequence. The target antigen is unknown. This entry belongs to a study of cytomegalovirus exposure and HLA in healthy donors. Regarding the study as a whole: An analysis done earlier found most TCR beta V segments productive about 87% or about 30% of the time. Altogether, around 160 TCR beta chains were recorded as cytomegalovirus-associated.

Per the germline V gene, CDR1 is PRHDT and CDR2 is FYEKMQ (reference sequence). With 5 bases removed from V and 8 bases from J, the gap between germline ends came to 27 bases. This CDR3 is 17 amino acids long. PCR primers comprised 60 Vbeta and 13 Jbeta primers. TCRdb's table, derived via immunoSEQ multiplex PCR, lists solely in-frame clones and lacks some. Of 110,000 to 150,000 clones in the sample, about three quarters are singletons; the top ten hold 6.8%. Sample: PBMCs. J is TRBJ1-2 and V is TRBV13, with D perhaps TRBD1 (6 bases). The sequence came from a man aged 35-49 years in good health and CMV-seropositive. The DNA for the CDR3 is TGTGCCAGCAGCCACCGTCCGGCAGGGGCGCAGTCTAACGGCTACACCTTC. It encodes CASSHRPAGAQSNGYTF.